These 3 T cell receptor beta chains came from one sample sequenced in a study of shared clonotypes between healthy human individuals. The table came from immunoSEQ multiplex PCR; TCRdb's copy has only in-frame clones and leaves some out. The sample includes about 2.4 million clones, approximately 93% of them seen just once. The sample consisted of naive CD4+ T cells from PBMCs. This sample's subset: CD45RA+ positively selected. All receptors derive from a young man in good health. Some clones in this sample may be carry-over from other donors' samples.

This clone has a single count. The rearrangement uses TRBV14 and TRBJ2-3; 12 bases agree with TRBD1. Looked up from germline, CDR1 is SGHDN and CDR2 is FVKESK. Trimming cost V 5 bases and J 9 bases; bases outside gene matches: 6. This CDR3 comprises 14 residues. CDR3 in DNA: TGTGCCAGCAGCGCGGGACAGGGGGCGAGGACGCAGTATTTT. Translating gives CASSAGQGARTQYF.

The J gene is TRBJ2-3, the V gene TRBV14; D is possibly TRBD2 (6 bases). V gave up 6 bases and J gave up 2 bases, with 12 bases separating them. The CDR3 runs to 14 residues. Germline loops: CDR1 SGHDN, CDR2 FVKESK. The CDR3 sequence is CASSRREYTDTQYF. CDR3 sequence (DNA): TGTGCCAGCAGTCGACGGGAGTACACAGATACGCAGTATTTT.

CDR3: CASSKLGGGSYEQYF. Written as DNA, the CDR3 is TGTGCCAGTAGTAAGCTGGGAGGGGGGTCCTACGAGCAGTACTTC. V usage is TRBV19 and J usage is TRBJ2-7; a weak D match, TRBD2 (7 bases). V was pared by 4 bases and J by 1 base, with 14 bases between. This CDR3 spans 15 amino acids. Germline lookup yields CDR1 LNHDA and CDR2 SQIVND (reference sequence).